The 10 T cell receptor beta chains below come from one sample, sequenced in a study of shared clonotypes between healthy human individuals. Using immunoSEQ multiplex PCR, the repertoire was profiled, and TCRdb retains in-frame clones only, with some absent. The sample records hundreds of thousands of clones, 95% to 96% being singletons. Terminally differentiated effector memory CD45RA+ cells were excluded by CCR7 positive selection of CD45RO-negative cells. The material sequenced was naive CD8+ T cells sorted from blood. The receptor set was obtained from a young woman in good health.

This sequence joins TRBV7-9 and TRBJ1-1; D is uncertain. The V end was cut by 0 bases, the J end by 5 bases, with 4 bases between. Germline V gene data show CDR1 as SEHNR and CDR2 as FQNEAQ (reference sequence). There are 12 residues in the CDR3. The CDR3 region is CASSLALTEAFF. DNA for the CDR3: TGTGCCAGCAGCTTAGCCCTAACTGAAGCTTTCTTT.

The chain links TRBV13 to TRBJ1-2; 10 bases are a match to TRBD1. The CDR3 covers 15 residues. The V segment lost 5 bases and the J segment 8 bases; nucleotides outside the gene matches: 11. Germline CDR1 is PRHDT and CDR2 is FYEKMQ (reference sequence). The CDR3 DNA is TGTGCCAGCAGCCCCTCCGGGACAGGGGCAATCGGCTACACCTTC. Protein product: CASSPSGTGAIGYTF.

The chain has TRBV27 and TRBJ2-2, with a possible D match to TRBD1 (6 bases). CDR3 size: 15 residues. The V gene lost 7 bases and the J gene lost 1 base, with 13 bases spanning the gap. Germline CDR1 is MNHEY and CDR2 is SMNVEV (reference sequence). CDR3 sequence: CASTPDRLNTGELFF. The CDR3 DNA is TGTGCCAGCACACCCGACAGGCTGAACACCGGGGAGCTGTTTTTT.

This chain uses TRBV25-1 with TRBJ2-5, with D unclear. This CDR3 comprises 14 residues. V lost 1 base, J lost 1 base, and 7 bases lay in between. Germline V gives CDR1 MGHDK, CDR2 SYGVNS. CDR3 nucleotides: TGTGCCAGCAGTGAATTTCGGAGCCAAGAGACCCAGTACTTC. This sequence encodes CASSEFRSQETQYF.

The rearrangement joins TRBV29-1 to TRBJ2-3, with TRBD2 identical over 12 bases. From germline, CDR1 is SQVTM and CDR2 ANQGSEA. CDR3 length: 15 amino acids. The V and J ends lost 6 bases and 1 base, in that order; junction bases with no gene match: 5. CDR3 coding DNA: TGCAGCGTGACTAGCGGGAGTACCGGCACAGATACGCAGTATTTT. Translated, it gives CSVTSGSTGTDTQYF.

V usage is TRBV14 and J usage is TRBJ1-2; 7 bases map to TRBD1. This CDR3 is 12 amino acids long. Trimming removed 2 bases from V and 7 bases from J; junction bases left unmatched: 1. Germline V lookup: CDR1 SGHDN, CDR2 FVKESK. The CDR3, as DNA: TGTGCCAGCAGCCAAACAGGGGTTGGCTACACCTTC. As protein: CASSQTGVGYTF.

The rearrangement links TRBV28 to TRBJ2-7; a weak D match, TRBD1 (6 bases). V was shortened by 6 bases and J by 5 bases, with 20 bases between the two germline ends. CDR1 is MDHEN, CDR2 SYDVKM, per germline. This CDR3 contains 15 residues. The DNA for the CDR3 is TGTGCCAGCAGGCCCGGGACAAGGCATCAAGACGAGCAGTACTTC. Protein product: CASRPGTRHQDEQYF.

The chain recombines TRBV30 with TRBJ1-6; tentatively, D is TRBD1 (6 bases). This CDR3 has 14 residues. V was pared by 0 bases and J by 10 bases, with 13 bases between. Germline V lookup: CDR1 GTSNPN, CDR2 SVGIG (reference sequence). CDR3 DNA: TGTGCCTGGAGTGTAGGAGGGGGAAAATCACCCCTCCACTTT. Its protein product is CAWSVGGGKSPLHF.

J is TRBJ1-2 and V is TRBV27; TRBD1 aligns across 7 bases. Germline-derived CDR1 and CDR2 are MNHEY and SMNVEV (reference sequence). The CDR3 is 13 amino acids. The ends lost 8 bases at V and 6 bases at J; junction bases unmatched: 9. CDR3 bases: TGTGCCAGCGGAAAGACAGGGAGCGATGGCTACACCTTC. Translation gives CASGKTGSDGYTF.

The V gene is TRBV6-4, the J gene TRBJ2-1, with D possibly TRBD2 on 5 matching bases. This CDR3 is built from 12 residues. Germline V lookup: CDR1 MRHNA, CDR2 SNTAGT. Trimming shortened V by 6 bases and J by 4 bases, and 7 bases separated the two germline ends. In DNA form, the CDR3 reads TGTGCCAGCAGCCGGGATTACAATGAGCAGTTCTTC. It encodes CASSRDYNEQFF.